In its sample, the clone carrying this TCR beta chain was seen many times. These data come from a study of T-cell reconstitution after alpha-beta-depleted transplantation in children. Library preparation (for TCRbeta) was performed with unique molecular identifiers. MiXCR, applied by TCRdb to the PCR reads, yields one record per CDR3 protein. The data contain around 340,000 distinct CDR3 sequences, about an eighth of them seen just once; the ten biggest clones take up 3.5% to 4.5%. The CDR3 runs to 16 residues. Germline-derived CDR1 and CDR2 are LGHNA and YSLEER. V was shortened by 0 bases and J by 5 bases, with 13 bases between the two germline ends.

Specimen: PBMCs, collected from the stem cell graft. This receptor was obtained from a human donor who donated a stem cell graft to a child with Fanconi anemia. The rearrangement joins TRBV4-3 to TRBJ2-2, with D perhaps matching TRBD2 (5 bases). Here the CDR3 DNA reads TGCGCCAGCAGCCAAGAGGCGGACTTGAGTACCGGGGAGCTGTTTTTT. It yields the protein CASSQEADLSTGELFF.